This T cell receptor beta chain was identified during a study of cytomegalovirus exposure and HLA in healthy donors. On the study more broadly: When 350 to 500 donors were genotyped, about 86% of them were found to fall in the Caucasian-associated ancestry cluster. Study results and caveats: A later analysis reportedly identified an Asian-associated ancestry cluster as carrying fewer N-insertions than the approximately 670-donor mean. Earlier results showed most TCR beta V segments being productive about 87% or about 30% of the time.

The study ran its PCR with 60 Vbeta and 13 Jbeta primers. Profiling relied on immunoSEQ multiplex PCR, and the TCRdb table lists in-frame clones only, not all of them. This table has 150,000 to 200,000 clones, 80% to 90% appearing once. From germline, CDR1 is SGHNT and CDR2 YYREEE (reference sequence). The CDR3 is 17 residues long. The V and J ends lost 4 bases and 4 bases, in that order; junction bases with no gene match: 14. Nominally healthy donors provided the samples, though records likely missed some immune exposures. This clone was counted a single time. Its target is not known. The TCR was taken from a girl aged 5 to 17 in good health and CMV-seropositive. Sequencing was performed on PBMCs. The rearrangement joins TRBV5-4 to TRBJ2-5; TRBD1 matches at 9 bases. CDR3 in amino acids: CASSVMGQGIIRETQYF. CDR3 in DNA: TGTGCCAGCAGCGTAATGGGACAGGGAATCATAAGAGAGACCCAGTACTTC.